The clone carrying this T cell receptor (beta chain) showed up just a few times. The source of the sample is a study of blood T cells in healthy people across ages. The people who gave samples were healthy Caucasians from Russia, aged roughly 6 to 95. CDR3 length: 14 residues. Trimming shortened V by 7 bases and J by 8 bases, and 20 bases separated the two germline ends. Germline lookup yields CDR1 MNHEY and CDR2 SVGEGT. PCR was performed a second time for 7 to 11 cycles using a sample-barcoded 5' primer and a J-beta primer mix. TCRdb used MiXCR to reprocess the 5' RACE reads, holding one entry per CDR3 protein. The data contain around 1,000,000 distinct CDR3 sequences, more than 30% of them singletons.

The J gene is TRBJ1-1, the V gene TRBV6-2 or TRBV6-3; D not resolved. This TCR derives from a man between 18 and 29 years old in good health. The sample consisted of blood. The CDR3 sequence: CASTLGGNGLEAFF. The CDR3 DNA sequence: TGTGCCAGCACCTTGGGAGGGAACGGATTAGAAGCTTTCTTT.